These 18 T cell receptor beta chains were all obtained from the same sample, sequenced in a study of T cells after posttransplantation cyclophosphamide. Sequenced by immunoSEQ multiplex PCR; TCRdb stores in-frame clones only, minus some. This sample has 23,000 or so clones; 86% occur once, and the top ten carry roughly an eighth. Treatment was busulfan-fludarabine conditioning, a marrow graft, and cyclophosphamide on days +3 and +4. Here the sequenced sample was PBMCs, taken after allogeneic stem cell transplant with posttransplant cyclophosphamide. Receptors were obtained from a female patient aged 25-39 years who received an allogeneic stem cell transplant from an unrelated donor, was CMV-positive, and had no GVHD. Some of the T cells might come from the graft donor.

V gene TRBV28 combines with J gene TRBJ1-2; a weak D match, TRBD1 (6 bases). The CDR3 is made up of 12 amino acids. Germline V gives CDR1 MDHEN, CDR2 SYDVKM. Trimming took off 3 bases at V and 8 bases at J, with 10 bases between the two ends. In DNA form, the CDR3 reads TGTGCCAGCAGTTTCAGGGGTGGAGGCTACACCTTC. Residues: CASSFRGGGYTF.

The gene calls are TRBV7-8 and TRBJ2-5, with TRBD1 matching over 9 bases. Germline values: CDR1 SGHVS, CDR2 FQNEAQ. The CDR3 loop spans 13 amino acids. V shed 6 bases and J 7 bases; nucleotides not matched to a gene: 6. The DNA of the CDR3 is TGTGCCAGCAGTCTACAGGGGGCAGGGACCCAGTACTTC. Residues: CASSLQGAGTQYF.

V is TRBV28 and J is TRBJ2-7, with D possibly TRBD1 on 6 matching bases. The CDR3 has 14 residues. Per the germline V gene, CDR1 is MDHEN and CDR2 is SYDVKM. The V end was cut by 4 bases, the J end by 3 bases, with 13 bases between. In DNA form, the CDR3 reads TGTGCCAGCAGTTCAGGGGATACCGGCTACGAGCAGTACTTC. Residues: CASSSGDTGYEQYF.

V is TRBV11-2 and J is TRBJ1-5; 8 positions agree with TRBD1. The germline gives CDR1 SGHAT, CDR2 FQNNGV. The CDR3 is made up of 15 amino acids. V shed 4 bases and J 7 bases; nucleotides not matched to a gene: 9. CDR3 sequence (DNA): TGTGCCAGCAGCTCCGGACAGGGAGCGATGCAGCCCCAGCATTTT. This codes for CASSSGQGAMQPQHF.

The chain employs TRBV6-5 and TRBJ2-7; 9 bases fit TRBD1. V shed 8 bases, J shed 3 bases, and the junction held 8 bases outside the gene matches. The CDR3 spans 14 residues. The germline gives CDR1 MNHEY, CDR2 SVGAGI. The DNA of the CDR3 is TGTGCCAGCGCTGCGGGGACAGGGCGCTACGAGCAGTACTTC. The encoded protein is CASAAGTGRYEQYF.

CDR3 sequence (DNA): TGTGCCAGCAGCTCCCAACTTAACACTGAAGCTTTCTTT. Its translation is CASSSQLNTEAFF. The rearrangement uses TRBV7-9 and TRBJ1-1, with unresolved D. CDR1 SEHNR and CDR2 FQNEAQ come from the germline V gene (reference sequence). V lost 4 bases and J lost 2, with 8 bases in between. The CDR3 length is 13 residues.

Comment on this clone: Other DNA variants within this sample encode the same CDR3. The CDR3 DNA sequence: TGTGCCAGCAGTTCCGGGGGAGTTGGTGGCTACACCTTC. This sequence encodes CASSSGGVGGYTF. The rearrangement joins TRBV28 to TRBJ1-2, with D possibly matching TRBD1 (5 bases). Trimming removed 4 bases at V and 7 bases at J, with 13 bases between. CDR1 is MDHEN and CDR2 is SYDVKM in the germline V gene. The CDR3 has 13 residues.

The chain has TRBV15 and TRBJ1-5, with D hard to call. The CDR3 totals 14 residues. CDR1 and CDR2 (germline): LNHNV, YYDKDF (reference sequence). V was pared by 0 bases and J by 6 bases, with 9 bases between. In nucleotides, the CDR3 is TGTGCCACCAGCAGAGATCTGACTGCTCAGCCCCAGCATTTT. This gives the protein CATSRDLTAQPQHF.

In its sample, this clone was seen once. Relative to the germline gene, one junction end is altered; a read error may explain this. The chain links TRBV19 to TRBJ1-5; D may be TRBD1 (5 bases). This CDR3 has 16 residues. Looked up from germline, CDR1 is LNHDA and CDR2 is SQIVND (reference sequence). The CDR3 sequence: CAGSMGMKGFNQPQHF. CDR3 nucleotides: TGTGCCGGTAGTATGGGGATGAAGGGGTTCAATCAGCCCCAGCATTTT.

The CDR3 here is CASSDRGPGQVRSGANVLTF. The CDR3 DNA reads as TGTGCCAGCAGCGATCGAGGTCCGGGACAGGTACGGTCTGGGGCCAACGTCCTGACTTTC. This sequence joins TRBV9 and TRBJ2-6, with TRBD1 identical over 8 bases. This CDR3 is 20 amino acids long. Germline V lookup: CDR1 SGDLS, CDR2 YYNGEE. V dropped 3 bases and J dropped 1; count of bases not matched to a gene: 15.

This chain uses TRBV4-2 with TRBJ1-2; 8 bases match TRBD1. The CDR3 is 14 amino acids. Germline loops: CDR1 LGHNA, CDR2 YNFKEQ. Trimming at V came to 5 bases and at J to 7 bases, leaving 9 bases not matched to a gene. The CDR3 spells CASSTGQGASGYTF. The DNA of the CDR3 is TGTGCCAGCAGCACCGGACAGGGTGCGAGTGGCTACACCTTC.

This clone was counted between two and nine times. This sequence joins TRBV11-3 and TRBJ1-5, with a tentative D call TRBD1 (5 bases). CDR3 size: 18 residues. Germline CDR1 reads SGHNT; CDR2 reads YENEEA. V was shortened by 1 base and J by 4 bases, with 20 bases between the two germline ends. CDR3 sequence reads: CASSLVVGRDLRNQPQHF. The CDR3 bases are TGTGCCAGCAGCTTAGTAGTGGGGCGAGATCTAAGAAATCAGCCCCAGCATTTT.

The rearrangement links TRBV7-9 to TRBJ1-2; 8 nucleotides match TRBD1. J was trimmed by 4 bases and V by 1 base; bases with no gene match: 8. Per the germline V gene, CDR1 is SEHNR and CDR2 is FQNEAQ (reference sequence). CDR3 length: 16 residues. This CDR3 reads CASSLDSWDRPYGYTF. The DNA of the CDR3 is TGTGCCAGCAGCTTAGACTCGTGGGACAGGCCCTATGGCTACACCTTC.

The chain recombines TRBV10-1 with TRBJ2-7; the match to TRBD1 covers 7 bases. Germline CDR1 reads WNHNN; CDR2 reads SYGVQD (reference sequence). This CDR3 contains 14 residues. V was clipped by 5 bases and J by 5 bases; unmatched bases: 9. CDR3 in amino acids: CASSLRTGPHEQYF. CDR3 DNA sequence: TGCGCCAGCAGTCTTCGGACAGGTCCCCACGAGCAGTACTTC.

V gene TRBV7-6 combines with J gene TRBJ2-7; D is uncertain. Germline V gene data show CDR1 as SGHVS and CDR2 as FNYEAQ. Trimming took off 1 base at V and 5 bases at J, with 15 bases between the two ends. CDR3 length equals 15 residues. The CDR3 DNA follows: TGTGCCAGCAGCTTAGATTTATTTCGGGTGGACGAGCAGTACTTC. This encodes CASSLDLFRVDEQYF.

The chain recombines TRBV29-1 with TRBJ2-2; D perhaps matches TRBD1 (6 bases). V lost 6 bases and J lost 4, with 18 bases in between. Germline assignment: CDR1 SQVTM and CDR2 ANQGSEA. The length of the CDR3 is 15 residues. The CDR3 nucleotides read TGCAGCGTACAAACCGGGACAAGGGGCACCGGGGAGCTGTTTTTT. Its translation: CSVQTGTRGTGELFF.

The chain recombines TRBV11-3 with TRBJ2-7; 10 bases map to TRBD1. The V gene end was trimmed by 5 bases and the J gene end by 4 bases; junction bases not matched to a gene: 11. CDR3 length: 16 amino acids. Looked up from germline, CDR1 is SGHNT and CDR2 is YENEEA. The CDR3 DNA reads as TGTGCCAGCAGCGTCGTGGGACAGGGGTTAGATTACGAGCAGTACTTC. The encoded protein is CASSVVGQGLDYEQYF.

The gene calls are TRBV9 and TRBJ2-1; no clear D. Germline CDR1 and CDR2: SGDLS and YYNGEE. This CDR3 has 18 residues. The V gene lost 1 base and the J gene lost 5 bases, with 22 bases spanning the gap. CDR3: CASSVSPRLSPLDNEQFF. The CDR3 DNA sequence: TGTGCCAGCAGCGTAAGCCCCCGACTTAGCCCCTTGGACAATGAGCAGTTCTTC.